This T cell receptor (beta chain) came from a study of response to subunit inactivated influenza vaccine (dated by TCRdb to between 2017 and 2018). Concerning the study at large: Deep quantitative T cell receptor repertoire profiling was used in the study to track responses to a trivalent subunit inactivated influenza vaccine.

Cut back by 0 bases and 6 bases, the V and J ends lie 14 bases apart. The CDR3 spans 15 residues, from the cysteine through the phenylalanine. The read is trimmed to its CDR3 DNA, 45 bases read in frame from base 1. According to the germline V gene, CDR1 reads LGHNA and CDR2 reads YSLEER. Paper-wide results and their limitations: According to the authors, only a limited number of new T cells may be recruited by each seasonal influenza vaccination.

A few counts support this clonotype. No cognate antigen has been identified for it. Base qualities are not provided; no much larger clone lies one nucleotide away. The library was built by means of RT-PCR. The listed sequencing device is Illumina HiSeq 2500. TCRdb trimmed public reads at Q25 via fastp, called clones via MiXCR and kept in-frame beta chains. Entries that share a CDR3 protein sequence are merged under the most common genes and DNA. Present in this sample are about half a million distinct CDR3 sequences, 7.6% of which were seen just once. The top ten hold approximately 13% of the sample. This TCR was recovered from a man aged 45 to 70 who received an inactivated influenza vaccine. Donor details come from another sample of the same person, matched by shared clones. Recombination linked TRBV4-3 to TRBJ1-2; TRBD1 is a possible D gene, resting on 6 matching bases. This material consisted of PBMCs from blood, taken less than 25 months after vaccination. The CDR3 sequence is CASSQEGRGLDGYTF. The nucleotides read TGCGCCAGCAGCCAAGAGGGGCGGGGGCTGGATGGCTACACCTTC.